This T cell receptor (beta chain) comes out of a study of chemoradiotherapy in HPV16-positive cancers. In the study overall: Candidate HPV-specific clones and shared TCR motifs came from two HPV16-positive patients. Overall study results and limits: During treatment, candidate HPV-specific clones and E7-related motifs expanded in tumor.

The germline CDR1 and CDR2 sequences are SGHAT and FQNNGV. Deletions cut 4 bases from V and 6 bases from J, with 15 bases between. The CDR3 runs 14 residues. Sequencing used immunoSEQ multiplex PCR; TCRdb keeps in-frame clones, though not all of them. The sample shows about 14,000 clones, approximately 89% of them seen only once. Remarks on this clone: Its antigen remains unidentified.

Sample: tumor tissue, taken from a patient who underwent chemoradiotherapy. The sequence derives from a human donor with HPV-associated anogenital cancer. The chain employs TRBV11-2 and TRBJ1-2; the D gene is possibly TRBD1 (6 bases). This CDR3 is CASSSPVRTDGYTF. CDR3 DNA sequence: TGTGCCAGCAGCTCTCCCGTCCGGACAGATGGCTACACCTTC.